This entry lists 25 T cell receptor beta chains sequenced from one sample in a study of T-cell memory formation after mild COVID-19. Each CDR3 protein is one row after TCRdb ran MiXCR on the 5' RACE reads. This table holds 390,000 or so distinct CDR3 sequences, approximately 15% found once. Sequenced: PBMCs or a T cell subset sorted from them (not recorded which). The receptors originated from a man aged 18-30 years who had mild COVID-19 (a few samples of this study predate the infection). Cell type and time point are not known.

Written as DNA, the CDR3 is TGCGCCAGCCCTGGGGAAACCGGGGAGCTGTTTTTT. Its protein is CASPGETGELFF. V usage is TRBV5-1 and J usage is TRBJ2-2; no definite D call. Germline V gives CDR1 SGHRS, CDR2 YFSETQ. This CDR3 comprises 12 residues. Trimming took off 7 bases at V and 5 bases at J, with 9 bases between the two ends. The full variable domain, its missing parts supplied by reference TRBV5-1 and TRBJ2-2, is KAGVTQTPRYLIKTRGQQVTLSCSPISGHRSVSWYQQTPGQGLQFLFEYFSETQRNKGNFPGRFSGRQFSNSRSEMNVSTLELGDSALYLCASPGETGELFFGEGSRLTVL.

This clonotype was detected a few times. The CDR3 coding sequence is TGTGCCAGCACCCTGAGGCCAGACTCCTACGAGCAGTACTTC. Amino acids: CASTLRPDSYEQYF. The chain carries TRBV5-5 and TRBJ2-7; D gene uncertain. Trimming took 6 bases from V and 0 from J, leaving 13 bases between them. The length of the CDR3 is 14 residues. The V gene's germline CDR1 is SGHKS and CDR2 YYEKEE (reference sequence). The whole variable domain, filled in from reference TRBV5-5 and TRBJ2-7, reads DAGVTQSPTHLIKTRGQQVTLRCSPISGHKSVSWYQQVLGQGPQFIFQYYEKEERGRGNFPDRFSARQFPNYSSELNVNALLLGDSALYLCASTLRPDSYEQYFGPGTRLTVT.

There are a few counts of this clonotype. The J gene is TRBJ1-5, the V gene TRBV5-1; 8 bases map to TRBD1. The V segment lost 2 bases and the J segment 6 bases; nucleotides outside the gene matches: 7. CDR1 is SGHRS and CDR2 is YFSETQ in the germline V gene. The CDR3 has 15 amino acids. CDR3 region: CASSFGQGAGQPQHF. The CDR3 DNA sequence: TGCGCCAGCAGCTTCGGTCAGGGGGCGGGTCAGCCCCAGCATTTT.

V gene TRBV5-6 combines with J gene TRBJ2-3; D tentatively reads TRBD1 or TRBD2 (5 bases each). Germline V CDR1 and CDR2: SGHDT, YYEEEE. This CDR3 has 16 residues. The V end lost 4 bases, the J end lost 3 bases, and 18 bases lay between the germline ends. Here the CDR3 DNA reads TGTGCCAGCAGCGATCGACGGGACCAAGTAACAGATACGCAGTATTTT. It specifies CASSDRRDQVTDTQYF. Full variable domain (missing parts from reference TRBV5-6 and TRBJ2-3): DAGVTQSPTHLIKTRGQQVTLRCSPKSGHDTVSWYQQALGQGPQFIFQYYEEEERQRGNFPDRFSGHQFPNYSSELNVNALLLGDSALYLCASSDRRDQVTDTQYFGPGTRLTVL.

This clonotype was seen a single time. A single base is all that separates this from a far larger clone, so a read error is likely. CDR3 in amino acids: CASRLGRNTEAFF. For the CDR3, the DNA is TGTGCCAGCAGATTAGGCAGGAACACTGAAGCTTTCTTT. This sequence joins TRBV11-2 and TRBJ1-1; D is unresolved. CDR1 and CDR2 (germline): SGHAT, FQNNGV. The CDR3 sequence is 13 residues long.

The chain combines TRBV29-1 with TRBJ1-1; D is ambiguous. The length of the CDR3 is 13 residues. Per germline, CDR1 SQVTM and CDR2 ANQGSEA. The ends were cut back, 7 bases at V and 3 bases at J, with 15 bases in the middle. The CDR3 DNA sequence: TGCAGCGCCGAAATAGGGCTGGACACTGAAGCTTTCTTT. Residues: CSAEIGLDTEAFF.

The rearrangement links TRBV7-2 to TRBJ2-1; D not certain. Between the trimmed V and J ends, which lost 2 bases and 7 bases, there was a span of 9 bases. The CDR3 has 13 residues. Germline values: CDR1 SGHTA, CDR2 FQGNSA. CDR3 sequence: CASSLYHLNEQFF. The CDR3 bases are TGTGCCAGCAGCTTATATCATTTGAATGAGCAGTTCTTC.

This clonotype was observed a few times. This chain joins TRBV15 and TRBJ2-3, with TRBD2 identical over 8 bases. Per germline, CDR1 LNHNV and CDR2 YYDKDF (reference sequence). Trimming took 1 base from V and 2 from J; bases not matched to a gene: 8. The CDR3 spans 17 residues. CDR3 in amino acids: CATSRGPGGADTDTQYF. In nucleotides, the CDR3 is TGTGCCACCAGCAGAGGGCCCGGGGGGGCCGACACAGATACGCAGTATTTT.

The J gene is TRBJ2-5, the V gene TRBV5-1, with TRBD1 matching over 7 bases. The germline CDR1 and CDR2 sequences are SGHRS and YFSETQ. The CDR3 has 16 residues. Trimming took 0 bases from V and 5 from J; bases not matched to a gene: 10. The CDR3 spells CASSLARGFGRETQYF. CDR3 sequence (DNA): TGCGCCAGCAGCTTGGCCAGGGGGTTTGGTAGGGAGACCCAGTACTTC.

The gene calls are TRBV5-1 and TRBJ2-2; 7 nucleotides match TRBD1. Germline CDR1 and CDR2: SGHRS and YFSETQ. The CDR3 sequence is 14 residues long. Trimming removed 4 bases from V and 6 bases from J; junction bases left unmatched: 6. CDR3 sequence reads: CASSAGTEAGELFF. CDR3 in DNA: TGCGCCAGCAGCGCCGGGACAGAAGCCGGGGAGCTGTTTTTT.

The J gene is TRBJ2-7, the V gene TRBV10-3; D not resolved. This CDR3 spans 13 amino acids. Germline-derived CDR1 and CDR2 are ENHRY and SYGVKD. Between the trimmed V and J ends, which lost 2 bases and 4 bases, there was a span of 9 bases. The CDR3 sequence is CAISEGLDYEQYV. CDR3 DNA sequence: TGTGCCATCAGTGAGGGTCTCGATTACGAGCAGTACGTC.

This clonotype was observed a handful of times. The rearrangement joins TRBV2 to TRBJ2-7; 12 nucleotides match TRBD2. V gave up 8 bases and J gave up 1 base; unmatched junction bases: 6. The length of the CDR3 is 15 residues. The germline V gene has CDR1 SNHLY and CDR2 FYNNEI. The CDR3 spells CASRPGTSGSYEQYV. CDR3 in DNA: TGTGCCAGCCGACCCGGGACTAGCGGGTCCTACGAGCAGTACGTC.

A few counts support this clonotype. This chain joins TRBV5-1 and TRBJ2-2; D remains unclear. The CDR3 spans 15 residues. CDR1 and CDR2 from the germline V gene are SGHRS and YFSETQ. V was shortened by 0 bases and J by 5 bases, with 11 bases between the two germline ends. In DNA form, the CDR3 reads TGCGCCAGCAGCTTGGCCAGTATAAGTACCGGGGAGCTGTTTTTT. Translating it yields CASSLASISTGELFF.

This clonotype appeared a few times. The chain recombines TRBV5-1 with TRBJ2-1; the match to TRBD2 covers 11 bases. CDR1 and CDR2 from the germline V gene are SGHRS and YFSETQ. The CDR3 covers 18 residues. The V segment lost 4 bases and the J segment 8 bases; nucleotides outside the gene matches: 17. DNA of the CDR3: TGCGCCAGCAGCCCACCTTACGGGACTAGCGGCGTTGGGGATGAGCAGTTCTTC. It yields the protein CASSPPYGTSGVGDEQFF.

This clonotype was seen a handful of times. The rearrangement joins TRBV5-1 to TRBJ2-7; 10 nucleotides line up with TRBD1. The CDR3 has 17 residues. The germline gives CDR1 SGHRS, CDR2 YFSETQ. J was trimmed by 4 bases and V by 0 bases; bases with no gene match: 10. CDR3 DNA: TGCGCCAGCAGCTTGGGGCCCCGACAGGGGGCAAGGTACGAGCAGTACGTC. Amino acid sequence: CASSLGPRQGARYEQYV.

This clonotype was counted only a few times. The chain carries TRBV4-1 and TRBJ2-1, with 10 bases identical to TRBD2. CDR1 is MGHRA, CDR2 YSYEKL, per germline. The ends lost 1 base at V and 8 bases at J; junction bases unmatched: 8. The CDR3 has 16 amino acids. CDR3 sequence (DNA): TGCGCCAGCAGCCAAGGGAGCGGGGGGGCCTCGTATGAGCAGTTCTTC. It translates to CASSQGSGGASYEQFF.

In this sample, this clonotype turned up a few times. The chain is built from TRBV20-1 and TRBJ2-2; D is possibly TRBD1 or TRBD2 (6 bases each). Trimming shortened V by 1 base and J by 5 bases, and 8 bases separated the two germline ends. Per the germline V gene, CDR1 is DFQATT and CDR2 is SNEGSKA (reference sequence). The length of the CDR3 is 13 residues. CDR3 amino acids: CSARGGATGELFF. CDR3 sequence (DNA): TGCAGTGCTAGAGGGGGGGCGACCGGGGAGCTGTTTTTT.

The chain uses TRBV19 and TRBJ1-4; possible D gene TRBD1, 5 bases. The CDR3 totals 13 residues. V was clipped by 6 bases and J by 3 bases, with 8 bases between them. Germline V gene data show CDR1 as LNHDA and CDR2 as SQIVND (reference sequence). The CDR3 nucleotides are TGTGCCAGTAGCGACAGACCTAATGAAAAACTGTTTTTT. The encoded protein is CASSDRPNEKLFF.

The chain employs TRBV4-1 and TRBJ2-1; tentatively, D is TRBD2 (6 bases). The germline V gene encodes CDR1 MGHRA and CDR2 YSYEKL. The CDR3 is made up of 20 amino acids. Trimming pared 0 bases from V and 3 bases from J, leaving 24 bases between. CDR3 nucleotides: TGCGCCAGCAGCCAAGAACCCCCGGGAGCCTCACTCGATCACTACAATGAGCAGTTCTTC. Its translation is CASSQEPPGASLDHYNEQFF.

The CDR3 here is CASRGLAGGLQETQYF. DNA for the CDR3: TGTGCCAGCAGGGGACTAGCGGGGGGCCTGCAAGAGACCCAGTACTTC. The rearrangement links TRBV6-2 or TRBV6-3 to TRBJ2-5, with 15 bases lining up with TRBD2. Per germline, CDR1 MNHEY and CDR2 SVGEGT. J was trimmed by 2 bases and V by 6 bases; bases with no gene match: 4. This CDR3 region has 16 residues.

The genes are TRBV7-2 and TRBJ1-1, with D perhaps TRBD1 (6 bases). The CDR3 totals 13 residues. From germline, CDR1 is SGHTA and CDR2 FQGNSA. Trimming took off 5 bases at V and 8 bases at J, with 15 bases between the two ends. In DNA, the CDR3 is TGTGCCAGCAGCCAGCTACCGGGACAAGAAGCTTTCTTT. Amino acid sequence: CASSQLPGQEAFF.

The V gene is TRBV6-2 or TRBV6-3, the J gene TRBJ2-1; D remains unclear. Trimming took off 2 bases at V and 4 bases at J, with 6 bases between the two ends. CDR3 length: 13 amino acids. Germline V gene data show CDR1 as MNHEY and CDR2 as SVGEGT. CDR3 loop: CASSYGRYNEQFF. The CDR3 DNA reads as TGTGCCAGCAGTTACGGTCGGTACAATGAGCAGTTCTTC.

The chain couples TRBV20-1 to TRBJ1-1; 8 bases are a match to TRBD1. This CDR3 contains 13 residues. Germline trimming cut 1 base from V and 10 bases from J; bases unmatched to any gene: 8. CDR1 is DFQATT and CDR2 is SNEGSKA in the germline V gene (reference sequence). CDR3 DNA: TGCAGTGCTAGAGGCTTGGGACAGGTAACAGCTTTCTTT. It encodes CSARGLGQVTAFF.

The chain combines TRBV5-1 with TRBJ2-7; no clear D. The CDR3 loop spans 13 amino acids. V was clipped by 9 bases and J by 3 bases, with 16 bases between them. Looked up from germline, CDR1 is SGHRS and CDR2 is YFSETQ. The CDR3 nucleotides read TGCGCCAAGCAGTACACAATAGTCTACGAGCAGTACTTC. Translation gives CAKQYTIVYEQYF.

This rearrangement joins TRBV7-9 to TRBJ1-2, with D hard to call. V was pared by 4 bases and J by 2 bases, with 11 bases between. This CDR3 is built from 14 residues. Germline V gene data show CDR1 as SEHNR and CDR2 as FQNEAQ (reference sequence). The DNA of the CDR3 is TGTGCCAGCAGCTCTGATTTGGGGAACTATGGCTACACCTTC. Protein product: CASSSDLGNYGYTF.